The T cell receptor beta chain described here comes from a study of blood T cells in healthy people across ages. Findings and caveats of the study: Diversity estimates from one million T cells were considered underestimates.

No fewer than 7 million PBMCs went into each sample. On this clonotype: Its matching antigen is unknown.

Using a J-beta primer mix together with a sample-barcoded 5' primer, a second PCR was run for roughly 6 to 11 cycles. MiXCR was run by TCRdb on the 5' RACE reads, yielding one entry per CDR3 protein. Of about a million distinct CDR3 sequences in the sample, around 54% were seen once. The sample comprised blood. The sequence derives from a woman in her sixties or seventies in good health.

The CDR3 DNA sequence: TGTGCCACCAGCAGAGATATGGCAGGGACGACGCTCTTTAATTCACCCCTCCACTTT. Translation gives CATSRDMAGTTLFNSPLHF. This chain connects TRBV15 to TRBJ1-6, with D possibly TRBD1 on 5 matching bases. CDR1 is LNHNV, CDR2 YYDKDF, per germline (reference sequence). V lost 0 bases and J 6 bases, leaving 21 bases between the germline ends. This CDR3 spans 19 amino acids.